The 25 T cell receptor beta chains in this list originate from one sample, sequenced in a study of blood T cells in healthy people across ages. Primed by a sample-barcoded 5' primer and a J-beta primer mix, a second PCR proceeded for about 6 to 12 cycles. TCRdb reanalysed the 5' RACE reads using MiXCR and keeps one entry per CDR3 protein. The table records under 1 million distinct CDR3 sequences, around 42% of them present only once. Specimen: blood. These TCRs come from a man between 60 and 70 years old in good health.

The rearrangement links TRBV20-1 to TRBJ2-1; 11 nucleotides align to TRBD2. The CDR3 spans 15 residues. Germline CDR1 reads DFQATT; CDR2 reads SNEGSKA (reference sequence). V lost 0 bases, J lost 10 bases, and 8 bases stayed unmatched. CDR3 sequence: CSARDSLAGVGEQFF. The DNA for the CDR3 is TGCAGTGCTAGAGATTCACTAGCGGGGGTGGGGGAGCAGTTCTTC.

This clonotype was picked up a small number of times. The chain carries TRBV2 and TRBJ1-2; TRBD1 agrees at 8 bases. Per germline, CDR1 SNHLY and CDR2 FYNNEI. V trimming: 6 bases; J trimming: 6 bases; junction bases outside the gene matches: 3. There are 12 residues in the CDR3. In DNA, the CDR3 is TGTGCCAGCAGGGTACAGGGGGATGGCTACACCTTC. This encodes CASRVQGDGYTF.

Only a few counts were recorded for this clonotype. The chain has TRBV7-9 and TRBJ2-1; D is unresolved. The CDR3 consists of 12 residues. V was trimmed by 3 bases and J by 8 bases, leaving 8 bases between them. CDR1 and CDR2 from the germline V gene are SEHNR and FQNEAQ (reference sequence). CDR3 sequence reads: CASSLISDEQFF. For the CDR3, the DNA is TGTGCCAGCAGCTTGATTTCGGATGAGCAGTTCTTC.

The genes are TRBV5-6 and TRBJ1-5; D is uncertain. From germline, CDR1 is SGHDT and CDR2 YYEEEE. The V end lost 1 base, the J end lost 11 bases, and 13 bases lay between the germline ends. CDR3 length: 13 amino acids. The chain's CDR3 is CASSLRAGLTQHF. Written as DNA, the CDR3 is TGTGCCAGCAGCTTGAGGGCAGGTCTGACCCAGCATTTT.

CDR3 sequence reads: CASSEAGPNEKLFF. Written as DNA, the CDR3 is TGTGCCAGCAGTGAGGCAGGGCCTAATGAAAAACTGTTTTTT. The V gene is TRBV2, the J gene TRBJ1-4; D is perhaps TRBD1 (5 bases). V shed 3 bases and J shed 3 bases, with 8 bases lying between them. The CDR3 totals 14 residues. Per the germline V gene, CDR1 is SNHLY and CDR2 is FYNNEI.

The genes are TRBV4-1 and TRBJ2-1; 12 nucleotides line up with TRBD2. Losses at the gene ends were 4 bases for V and 0 bases for J; bases not matched to a gene: 4. This CDR3 region has 17 residues. Germline-derived CDR1 and CDR2 are MGHRA and YSYEKL. The CDR3 coding sequence is TGCGCCAGCAGCCCTCAGACTAGCGGGGGCTCCTACAATGAGCAGTTCTTC. It is translated as CASSPQTSGGSYNEQFF.

The sample holds a few counts of this clonotype. The chain employs TRBV10-3 and TRBJ2-5, with 9 bases that match TRBD1. This CDR3 contains 15 residues. In germline, CDR1 is ENHRY, CDR2 SYGVKD. Germline trimming cut 5 bases from V and 5 bases from J; bases unmatched to any gene: 9. The CDR3 loop is CAISTPQGAEETQYF. The DNA of the CDR3 is TGTGCCATCAGTACCCCACAGGGGGCTGAGGAGACCCAGTACTTC.

The V and J genes are TRBV12-5 and TRBJ2-3; D is uncertain. CDR1 is LGHNT, CDR2 FRNRAP, per germline. Trimming removed 0 bases from V and 3 bases from J, with 4 bases in between. The CDR3 contains 13 residues. The CDR3 region is CASGLVTTDTQYF. CDR3 DNA: TGTGCTAGTGGTTTGGTAACTACAGATACGCAGTATTTT.

The rearrangement uses TRBV5-1 and TRBJ2-3; weak D call: TRBD2 (6 bases). This CDR3 contains 15 residues. Germline loops: CDR1 SGHRS, CDR2 YFSETQ. V shed 0 bases and J shed 4 bases, with 12 bases lying between them. The CDR3 sequence: CASSLASGGSDTQYF. Written as DNA, the CDR3 is TGCGCCAGCAGCTTGGCGTCCGGGGGTTCAGATACGCAGTATTTT.

This rearrangement joins TRBV7-3 to TRBJ2-1; the D call may be TRBD1 or TRBD2 (6 bases each). This CDR3 contains 16 residues. V gave up 3 bases and J gave up 5 bases, with 17 bases separating them. CDR1 is SGHTA and CDR2 is FQGTGA in the germline V gene. The CDR3 loop reads CASSFSGGFSHNEQFF. CDR3 coding DNA: TGTGCCAGCAGCTTCTCCGGGGGCTTTTCCCACAATGAGCAGTTCTTC. Based on the CDR3 plus reference TRBV7-3 and TRBJ2-1, the full variable domain is GAGVSQTPSNKVTEKGKYVELRCDPISGHTALYWYRQSLGQGPEFLIYFQGTGAADDSGLPNDRFFAVRPEGSVSTLKIQRTERGDSAVYLCASSFSGGFSHNEQFFGPGTRLTVL.

The J gene is TRBJ2-4, the V gene TRBV6-5; the D is unclear. The CDR3 is 11 residues long. Germline V CDR1 and CDR2: MNHEY, SVGAGI. V was clipped by 2 bases and J by 6 bases, with 2 bases between them. The CDR3, as DNA: TGTGCCAGCAGTTACCTAAACATTCAGTACTTC. Translated: CASSYLNIQYF.

This clonotype came up once. The chain recombines TRBV20-1 with TRBJ2-1; 10 nucleotides line up with TRBD2. V lost 3 bases to trimming and J lost 4 bases; unmatched junction nucleotides: 9. Germline assignment: CDR1 DFQATT and CDR2 SNEGSKA (reference sequence). CDR3 length: 16 amino acids. CDR3 residues: CSASGAGGRGYNEQFF. The CDR3 DNA reads as TGCAGTGCTAGCGGAGCGGGGGGGCGAGGGTACAATGAGCAGTTCTTC.

V gene TRBV7-2 combines with J gene TRBJ2-7; D call uncertain. CDR1 and CDR2 (germline): SGHTA, FQGNSA. Trimming took off 6 bases at V and 6 bases at J, with 12 bases between the two ends. The CDR3 spans 12 residues. CDR3 region: CASRIPQTEQYF. The CDR3, as DNA: TGTGCCAGCAGAATACCCCAGACCGAGCAGTACTTC.

This chain uses TRBV20-1 with TRBJ1-2; D may be TRBD1 (5 bases). The V and J ends lost 3 bases and 5 bases respectively, with 16 bases between them. From germline, CDR1 is DFQATT and CDR2 SNEGSKA (reference sequence). This CDR3 comprises 14 residues. CDR3 sequence reads: CSASLGLTGYGYTF. The CDR3 region has the DNA TGCAGTGCTAGTTTGGGGCTAACTGGGTATGGCTACACCTTC.

The V and J genes are TRBV7-2 and TRBJ2-7; D ambiguous. CDR1 is SGHTA, CDR2 FQGNSA, per germline. The CDR3 sequence is 12 residues long. V lost 5 bases and J 2 bases, leaving 7 bases between the germline ends. In DNA, the CDR3 is TGTGCCAGCAGCGCCGACACCTACGAGCAGTACTTC. It codes for CASSADTYEQYF.

The CDR3 sequence is CASRVGGIDKNIQYF. The CDR3 DNA sequence: TGCGCCAGCAGAGTAGGGGGCATCGACAAAAACATTCAGTACTTC. The rearrangement joins TRBV5-1 to TRBJ2-4; 7 bases are a match to TRBD1. The trim removed 5 bases at V and 3 bases at J, leaving 8 bases unmatched. The CDR3 is 15 amino acids. Looked up from germline, CDR1 is SGHRS and CDR2 is YFSETQ.

In DNA form, the CDR3 reads TGTGCCTGGAGAGAAAGGACAGGGCCCTATGGCTACACCTTC. It yields the protein CAWRERTGPYGYTF. The V gene is TRBV30, the J gene TRBJ1-2; 8 nucleotides align to TRBD1. The CDR3 extends over 14 amino acids. V lost 3 bases to trimming and J lost 4 bases; unmatched junction nucleotides: 7. CDR1 GTSNPN and CDR2 SVGIG come from the germline V gene (reference sequence).

The CDR3 spells CASSPPTGYEQFF. The CDR3 region has the DNA TGTGCCAGCAGCCCCCCCACAGGATATGAGCAGTTCTTC. The genes are TRBV12-3 or TRBV12-4 and TRBJ2-1; D is perhaps TRBD1 (5 bases). Trimming stripped 6 bases from V and 8 bases from J, with 14 bases between. The CDR3 loop spans 13 amino acids.

This clonotype was detected ten times or more. The chain combines TRBV3-1 with TRBJ2-1, with TRBD2 matching 10 bases. Germline trimming cut 4 bases from V and 8 bases from J; bases unmatched to any gene: 8. The CDR3 runs to 15 residues. CDR1 is LGHDT, CDR2 YNNKEL, per germline (reference sequence). The CDR3 DNA follows: TGTGCCAGCAGCCCGCCCGGGACTAGCGCCTATGAGCAGTTCTTC. Protein: CASSPPGTSAYEQFF.

This clonotype showed up just a few times. The V call is TRBV12-3 or TRBV12-4, the J call TRBJ1-2; a weak D match, TRBD1 (5 bases). With 3 bases removed from V and 4 bases from J, the gap between germline ends came to 12 bases. This CDR3 is built from 14 residues. CDR3 nucleotides: TGTGCCAGCAGTTTGGCACAGGAGTTCTATGGCTACACCTTC. Its translation is CASSLAQEFYGYTF.

For this clonotype: Germline and junction disagree at one end, which may indicate a read error. This chain joins TRBV4-1 and TRBJ2-2; tentatively, D is TRBD2 (6 bases). CDR3 length: 13 residues. In germline, CDR1 is MGHRA, CDR2 YSYEKL. As DNA, the CDR3 is TGCGCCAGCAGCCAAGAACGGACCGGGGGGCTGTTTTTT. It codes for CASSQERTGGLFF.

This clonotype was observed once. The V and J genes are TRBV7-2 and TRBJ1-4; unclear D gene. Trimming left V 5 bases short and J 8 bases short, with 12 bases between. The CDR3 length is 13 residues. Germline assignment: CDR1 SGHTA and CDR2 FQGNSA. The CDR3 spells CASSVGGREKLFF. The CDR3 DNA follows: TGTGCCAGCAGCGTAGGAGGCCGGGAAAAACTGTTTTTT.

J is TRBJ1-5 and V is TRBV28; D is unclear. The CDR3 has 14 residues. V dropped 7 bases and J dropped 2 bases, with 12 bases sitting between them. Germline CDR1 reads MDHEN; CDR2 reads SYDVKM. CDR3 loop: CASTLVDGNQPQHF. The CDR3 nucleotides are TGTGCCAGCACCCTAGTGGATGGCAATCAGCCCCAGCATTTT.

V gene TRBV9 combines with J gene TRBJ1-4, with unresolved D. The CDR3 loop spans 17 amino acids. V gave up 4 bases and J gave up 0 bases, with 16 bases separating them. Germline CDR1 and CDR2: SGDLS and YYNGEE. Here the CDR3 DNA reads TGTGCCAGCAGCTTAGCGCCAGGACTGTCAACTAATGAAAAACTGTTTTTT. Its translation: CASSLAPGLSTNEKLFF. Combining the CDR3 with reference TRBV9 and TRBJ1-4 gives the whole variable domain DSGVTQTPKHLITATGQRVTLRCSPRSGDLSVYWYQQSLDQGLQFLIQYYNGEERAKGNILERFSAQQFPDLHSELNLSSLELGDSALYFCASSLAPGLSTNEKLFFGSGTQLSVL.

The chain uses TRBV20-1 and TRBJ2-2, with 12 positions matching TRBD2. The CDR3 is made up of 17 amino acids. Germline V gene lookup returns CDR1 DFQATT and CDR2 SNEGSKA (reference sequence). With V trimmed by 5 bases and J by 3 bases, 10 bases remained unmatched. The CDR3 spells CSAQTSGGPRYTGELFF. The CDR3, as DNA: TGCAGTGCTCAAACTAGCGGGGGGCCTCGTTACACCGGGGAGCTGTTTTTT.